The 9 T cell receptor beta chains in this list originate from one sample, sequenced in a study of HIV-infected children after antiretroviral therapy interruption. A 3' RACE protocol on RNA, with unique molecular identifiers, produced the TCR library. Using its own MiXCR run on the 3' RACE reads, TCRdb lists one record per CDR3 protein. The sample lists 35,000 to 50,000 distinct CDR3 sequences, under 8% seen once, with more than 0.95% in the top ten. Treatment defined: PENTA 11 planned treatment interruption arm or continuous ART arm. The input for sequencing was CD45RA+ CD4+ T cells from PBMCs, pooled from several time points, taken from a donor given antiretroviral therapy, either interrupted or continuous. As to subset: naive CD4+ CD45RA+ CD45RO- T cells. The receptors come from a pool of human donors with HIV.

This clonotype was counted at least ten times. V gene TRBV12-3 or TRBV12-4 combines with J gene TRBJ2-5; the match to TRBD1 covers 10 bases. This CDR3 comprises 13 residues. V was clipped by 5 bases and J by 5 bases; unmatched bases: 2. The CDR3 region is CASSPGQGETQYF. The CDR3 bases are TGTGCCAGCAGTCCGGGACAGGGGGAGACCCAGTACTTC.

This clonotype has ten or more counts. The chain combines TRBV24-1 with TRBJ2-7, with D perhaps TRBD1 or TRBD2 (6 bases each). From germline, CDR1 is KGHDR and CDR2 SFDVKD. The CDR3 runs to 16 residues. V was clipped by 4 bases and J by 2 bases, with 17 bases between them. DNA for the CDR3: TGTGCCACCAGTGACGGGGGAACAGGGCAAACCTACGAGCAGTACTTC. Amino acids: CATSDGGTGQTYEQYF.

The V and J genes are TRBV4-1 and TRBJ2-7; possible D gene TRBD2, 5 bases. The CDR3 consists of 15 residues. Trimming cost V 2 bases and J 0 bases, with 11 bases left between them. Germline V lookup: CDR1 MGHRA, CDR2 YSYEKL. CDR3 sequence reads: CASSQLASGSYEQYF. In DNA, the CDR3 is TGCGCCAGCAGCCAACTAGCCTCGGGCTCCTACGAGCAGTACTTC.

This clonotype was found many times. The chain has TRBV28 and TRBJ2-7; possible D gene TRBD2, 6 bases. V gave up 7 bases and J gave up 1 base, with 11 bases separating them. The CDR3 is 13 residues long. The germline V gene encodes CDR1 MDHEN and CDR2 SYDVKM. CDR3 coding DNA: TGTGCCAGCACCCTGGGACTTTCCTACGAGCAGTACTTC. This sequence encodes CASTLGLSYEQYF.

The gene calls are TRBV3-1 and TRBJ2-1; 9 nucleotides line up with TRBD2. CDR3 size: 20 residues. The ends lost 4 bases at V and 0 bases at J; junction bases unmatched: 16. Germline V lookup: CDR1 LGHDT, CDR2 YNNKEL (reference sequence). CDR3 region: CASSPDSLAGVRPSYNEQFF. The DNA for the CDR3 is TGTGCCAGCAGCCCGGATTCTTTAGCGGGAGTACGGCCCTCCTACAATGAGCAGTTCTTC.

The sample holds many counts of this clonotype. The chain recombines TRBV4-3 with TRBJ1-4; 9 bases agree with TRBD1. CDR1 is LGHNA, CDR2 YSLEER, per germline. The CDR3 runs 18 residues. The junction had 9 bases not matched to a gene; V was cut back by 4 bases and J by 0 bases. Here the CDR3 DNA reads TGCGCCAGCAGCCGCCGACCGGGACAGGGAGCAACTAATGAAAAACTGTTTTTT. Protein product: CASSRRPGQGATNEKLFF.

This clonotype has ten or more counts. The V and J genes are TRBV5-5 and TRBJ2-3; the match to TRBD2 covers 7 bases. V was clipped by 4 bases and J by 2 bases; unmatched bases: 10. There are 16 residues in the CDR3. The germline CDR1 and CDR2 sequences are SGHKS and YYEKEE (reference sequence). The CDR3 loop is CASSTGGTISTDTQYF. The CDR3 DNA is TGTGCCAGCAGCACTGGGGGGACTATCTCCACAGATACGCAGTATTTT.

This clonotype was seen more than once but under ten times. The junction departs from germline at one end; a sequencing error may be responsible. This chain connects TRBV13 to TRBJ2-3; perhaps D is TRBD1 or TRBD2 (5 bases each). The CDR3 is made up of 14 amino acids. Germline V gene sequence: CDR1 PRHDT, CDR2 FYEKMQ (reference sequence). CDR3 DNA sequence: TGTGCCAGCTCTCCCGGGGCTAGTGCAGAAACGCTGTATTTT. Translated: CASSPGASAETLYF. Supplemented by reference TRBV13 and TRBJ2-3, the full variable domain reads AAGVIQSPRHLIKEKRETATLKCYPIPRHDTVYWYQQGPGQDPQFLISFYEKMQSDKGSIPDRFSAQQFSDYHSELNMSSLELGDSALYFCASSPGASAETLYFGPGTRLTVL.

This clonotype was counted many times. In nucleotides, the CDR3 is TGTGCCAGCAGCTTAGGATTTTCGGGAGCCACCTACGAGCAGTACTTC. It yields the protein CASSLGFSGATYEQYF. The genes are TRBV11-2 and TRBJ2-7; a possible D gene is TRBD2 (6 bases). Trimming removed 1 base from V and 2 bases from J, with 15 bases in between. CDR1 and CDR2 from the germline V gene are SGHAT and FQNNGV. CDR3 length: 16 amino acids.